This TCR beta chain emerged from a study of shared T cell receptors in the human thymus. Germline trimming cut 7 bases from V and 6 bases from J; bases unmatched to any gene: 7. The CDR3 runs 14 residues. Germline loops: CDR1 MNHEY, CDR2 SMNVEV (reference sequence). Only in-frame clones appear in the TCRdb table, and some are missing; sequencing was by immunoSEQ multiplex PCR. This sample yields about 380,000 clones, of which approximately 95% are seen a single time; roughly 0.02% belongs to the top ten. This receptor was taken from a human donor. The chain has TRBV27 and TRBJ2-1; 9 nucleotides line up with TRBD2. Sequences were obtained from thymocytes. The CDR3 here is CASTLSGRGNEQFF. The CDR3 nucleotides are TGTGCCAGCACCCTTAGCGGGAGAGGCAATGAGCAGTTCTTC.